These 8 T cell receptor beta chains were all obtained from the same sample, sequenced in a study of blood T cells in healthy people across ages. Combining a sample-barcoded 5' primer with a J-beta primer mix, a second PCR ran for roughly 7 to 11 cycles. TCRdb used MiXCR to reprocess the 5' RACE reads, holding one entry per CDR3 protein. This sample has 1.4 million to 1.5 million distinct CDR3 sequences; 42% occur once, and the top ten carry 7.9%. Sequenced: blood. The origin of the receptors is a woman in her late teens or twenties in good health.

The chain is built from TRBV20-1 and TRBJ2-1; TRBD2 aligns across 10 bases. The CDR3 is 16 amino acids. The germline V gene has CDR1 DFQATT and CDR2 SNEGSKA (reference sequence). V lost 0 bases to trimming and J lost 1 base; unmatched junction nucleotides: 3. CDR3 in DNA: TGCAGTGCTAGAGATACTAGCGGGGCATCCTACAATGAGCAGTTCTTC. It is translated as CSARDTSGASYNEQFF.

This sequence joins TRBV27 and TRBJ1-5, with D maybe TRBD1 (6 bases). V lost 6 bases and J 0 bases, leaving 12 bases between the germline ends. The germline CDR1 and CDR2 sequences are MNHEY and SMNVEV (reference sequence). There are 15 residues in the CDR3. Here the CDR3 reads CASRVGQYSNQPQHF. Here the CDR3 DNA reads TGTGCCAGCAGGGTAGGACAGTATAGCAATCAGCCCCAGCATTTT.

This clonotype has more than one count but fewer than ten. This chain joins TRBV7-9 and TRBJ2-1; D is unresolved. The CDR3 is 17 residues long. Trimming cost V 5 bases and J 4 bases, with 21 bases left between them. Per germline, CDR1 SEHNR and CDR2 FQNEAQ (reference sequence). Here the CDR3 reads CASSPQDINRMYNEQFF. The CDR3 DNA sequence: TGTGCCAGCAGCCCCCAAGACATCAACCGGATGTACAATGAGCAGTTCTTC.

The V gene is TRBV25-1, the J gene TRBJ1-2; D unclear. Trimming removed 8 bases at V and 1 base at J, with 14 bases between. This CDR3 comprises 14 residues. Germline V gene lookup returns CDR1 MGHDK and CDR2 SYGVNS. The CDR3 region has the DNA TGTGCCAGCTCAGAGGCAGAGATTAACTATGGCTACACCTTC. Translating gives CASSEAEINYGYTF.

CDR3 protein: CASNPAGLAGGQEVTDTQYF. CDR3 DNA sequence: TGTGCCAGCAATCCGGCTGGGCTAGCGGGGGGGCAAGAGGTGACAGATACGCAGTATTTT. The chain joins TRBV28 to TRBJ2-3; 12 positions agree with TRBD2. Germline V gives CDR1 MDHEN, CDR2 SYDVKM. The CDR3 has 20 amino acids. V lost 7 bases to trimming and J lost 3 bases; unmatched junction nucleotides: 20.

The V call is TRBV7-9, the J call TRBJ2-5, with 8 bases matching TRBD2. The J call may be incorrect, as the DNA end agrees better with TRBJ2-7. Germline loops: CDR1 SEHNR, CDR2 FQNEAQ (reference sequence). The CDR3 consists of 14 residues. The CDR3: CVGGENNGVYEQYF. Written as DNA, the CDR3 is TGTGTCGGGGGGGAGAACAATGGGGTCTACGAGCAGTACTTC.

The V gene is TRBV4-1, the J gene TRBJ2-7; 8 positions match TRBD2. The CDR3 runs to 19 residues. Germline trimming cut 1 base from V and 0 bases from J; bases unmatched to any gene: 14. CDR1 MGHRA and CDR2 YSYEKL come from the germline V gene. The CDR3 spells CASSQGTSRPGQSSYEQYF. The CDR3 coding sequence is TGCGCCAGCAGCCAAGGGACTAGCCGCCCCGGTCAGAGCTCCTACGAGCAGTACTTC.

The V and J genes are TRBV6-6 and TRBJ2-1, with 10 bases matching TRBD1. The ends lost 5 bases at V and 8 bases at J; junction bases unmatched: 9. Per the germline V gene, CDR1 is MNHNY and CDR2 is SVGAGI (reference sequence). The CDR3 contains 15 residues. The chain's CDR3 is CASSHPGQGFYEQFF. CDR3 nucleotides: TGTGCCAGCAGTCACCCGGGACAGGGGTTTTATGAGCAGTTCTTC.